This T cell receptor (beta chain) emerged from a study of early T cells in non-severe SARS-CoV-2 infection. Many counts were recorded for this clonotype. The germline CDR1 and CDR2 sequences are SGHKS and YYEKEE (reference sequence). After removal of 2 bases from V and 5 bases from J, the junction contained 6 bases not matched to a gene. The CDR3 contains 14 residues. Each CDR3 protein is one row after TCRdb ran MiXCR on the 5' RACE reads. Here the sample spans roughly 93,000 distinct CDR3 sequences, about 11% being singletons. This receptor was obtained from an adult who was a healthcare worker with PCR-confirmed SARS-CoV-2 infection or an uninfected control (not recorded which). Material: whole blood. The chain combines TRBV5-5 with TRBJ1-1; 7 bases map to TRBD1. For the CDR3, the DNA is TGTGCCAGCAGCTTCCGGCCAGGGGGGACTGAAGCTTTCTTT. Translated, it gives CASSFRPGGTEAFF.